This paragraph reports one TCR beta chain. What it binds is not known. The sample comes from a study of shared clonotypes between healthy human individuals. The naive CD8 subset, CD45RO-negative cells positively selected for CCR7, excluded terminally differentiated effector memory CD45RA+ cells. The donors, healthy adults who were HIV-negative, had experienced no recent acute infections or vaccinations. The table came from immunoSEQ multiplex PCR; TCRdb's copy has only in-frame clones and leaves some out. The profile shows approximately 2,000,000 clones, 80% to 95% of them singletons. General observations from the study: The sharing of approximately 4.6% of naive CD4 clonotypes was seen across a handful of donors.

J gave up 1 base and V 5 bases, and 9 bases lay outside the gene matches. Per the germline V gene, CDR1 is SEHNR and CDR2 is FQNEAQ (reference sequence). The CDR3 extends over 16 amino acids. The chain combines TRBV7-9 with TRBJ2-3, with TRBD1 matching over 7 bases. The sequencing sample was made of naive CD8+ T cells from PBMCs. The receptor comes from a man aged 18 to 30 in good health. Some clones in this sample may be carry-over from other donors' samples. CDR3 nucleotides: TGTGCCAGCAGCCCTCGACAGGGAGTAGGCACAGATACGCAGTATTTT. This sequence encodes CASSPRQGVGTDTQYF.